The 8 T cell receptor beta chains presented below share a single source sample, sequenced in a study of shared clonotypes between healthy human individuals (dated by TCRdb to 2020 to 2021). Preparation of the library involved the immunoSEQ multiplex PCR assay. In TCRdb, the immuneACCESS table is reduced to in-frame sequences with V and J assigned. These tables do not hold every clone; where another copy was compared, an unresolved V gene accounts for under half, and the others remain unexplained. This sample holds more than 2 million clones; 90% to 95% were observed only once. The ten top clones hold 0.1% to 0.15% of the sample. The sample taken for sequencing was naive CD4+ T cells sorted from blood. What the cell subset or site label conveys for this sample: CD45RA+ positively selected. The receptor set was obtained from a man in his late teens or twenties in good health.

Points on this clone: Different DNA sequences within this sample yield the same CDR3. The V and J genes are TRBV18 and TRBJ1-1; D perhaps matches TRBD1 (5 bases). Germline assignment: CDR1 KGHSH and CDR2 LQKENI. Trimming removed 2 bases at V and 4 bases at J, with 11 bases between. This CDR3 contains 14 residues. CDR3 nucleotide sequence: TGTGCCAGCTCACCATTGGGGGTCGGCACTGAAGCTTTCTTT. Encoded protein: CASSPLGVGTEAFF.

The CDR3 DNA follows: TGTGCCAGCAGCCCGGGACCCCCCCAAGAGACCCAGTACTTC. Its protein product is CASSPGPPQETQYF. The rearrangement links TRBV7-9 to TRBJ2-5; D possibly uses TRBD1 or TRBD2 (5 bases each). Trimming removed 5 bases at V and 1 base at J, with 11 bases between. The CDR3 is made up of 14 amino acids. Germline V gene data show CDR1 as SEHNR and CDR2 as FQNEAQ (reference sequence).

V gene TRBV28 combines with J gene TRBJ1-4, with TRBD1 as a possible D gene (5 bases). This CDR3 spans 14 amino acids. Trimming took off 5 bases at V and 8 bases at J, with 15 bases between the two ends. Germline CDR1 and CDR2: MDHEN and SYDVKM. CDR3 region: CASSPTDREEKLFF. The CDR3 nucleotides read TGTGCCAGCAGTCCGACAGATAGAGAAGAAAAACTGTTTTTT.

The CDR3 coding sequence is TGTGCCAGCAGTTTATCGTTCCAGGGTAGGACAGATACGCAGTATTTT. The encoded protein is CASSLSFQGRTDTQYF. The V and J genes are TRBV27 and TRBJ2-3, with a weak D call TRBD1 (5 bases). This CDR3 region has 16 residues. V was trimmed by 0 bases and J by 3 bases, leaving 13 bases between them. The germline gives CDR1 MNHEY, CDR2 SMNVEV (reference sequence).

V is TRBV25-1 and J is TRBJ2-1; D not resolved. V was cut by 3 bases and J by 0 bases, with 9 bases left in between. The germline gives CDR1 MGHDK, CDR2 SYGVNS. The CDR3 consists of 15 residues. The DNA for the CDR3 is TGTGCCAGCAGTGATCCCGCACGCTCCTACAATGAGCAGTTCTTC. Translating gives CASSDPARSYNEQFF.

Regarding this clone: The same CDR3 can be traced to other DNA sequences in this sample. J is TRBJ1-3 and V is TRBV30; D perhaps matches TRBD1 (6 bases). V lost 0 bases, J lost 1 base, and 10 bases lay in between. This CDR3 contains 15 residues. The germline V gene encodes CDR1 GTSNPN and CDR2 SVGIG (reference sequence). Written as DNA, the CDR3 is TGTGCCTGGAGTGTCCGAGGGGGATCTGGAAACACCATATATTTT. It yields the protein CAWSVRGGSGNTIYF.

This clone was seen a single time. This chain connects TRBV2 to TRBJ2-1; TRBD1 is a possible D gene (6 bases). The CDR3 totals 15 residues. Germline CDR1 and CDR2: SNHLY and FYNNEI. The germline V and J ends were trimmed by 3 bases and 1 base, with 10 bases remaining between them. This chain's CDR3 is CASSDRRGSYNEQFF. Written as DNA, the CDR3 is TGTGCCAGCAGTGACCGAAGGGGGTCCTACAATGAGCAGTTCTTC.

About this clone itself: The identical CDR3 is also encoded by other nucleotide sequences in the sample. The chain carries TRBV6-1 and TRBJ2-7; D not resolved. V lost 6 bases, J lost 3 bases, and 6 bases lay in between. The CDR3 has 11 amino acids. Germline V lookup: CDR1 MNHNS, CDR2 SASEGT. CDR3 nucleotides: TGTGCCAGCAGCCGTCTCTACGAGCAGTACTTC. It specifies CASSRLYEQYF.